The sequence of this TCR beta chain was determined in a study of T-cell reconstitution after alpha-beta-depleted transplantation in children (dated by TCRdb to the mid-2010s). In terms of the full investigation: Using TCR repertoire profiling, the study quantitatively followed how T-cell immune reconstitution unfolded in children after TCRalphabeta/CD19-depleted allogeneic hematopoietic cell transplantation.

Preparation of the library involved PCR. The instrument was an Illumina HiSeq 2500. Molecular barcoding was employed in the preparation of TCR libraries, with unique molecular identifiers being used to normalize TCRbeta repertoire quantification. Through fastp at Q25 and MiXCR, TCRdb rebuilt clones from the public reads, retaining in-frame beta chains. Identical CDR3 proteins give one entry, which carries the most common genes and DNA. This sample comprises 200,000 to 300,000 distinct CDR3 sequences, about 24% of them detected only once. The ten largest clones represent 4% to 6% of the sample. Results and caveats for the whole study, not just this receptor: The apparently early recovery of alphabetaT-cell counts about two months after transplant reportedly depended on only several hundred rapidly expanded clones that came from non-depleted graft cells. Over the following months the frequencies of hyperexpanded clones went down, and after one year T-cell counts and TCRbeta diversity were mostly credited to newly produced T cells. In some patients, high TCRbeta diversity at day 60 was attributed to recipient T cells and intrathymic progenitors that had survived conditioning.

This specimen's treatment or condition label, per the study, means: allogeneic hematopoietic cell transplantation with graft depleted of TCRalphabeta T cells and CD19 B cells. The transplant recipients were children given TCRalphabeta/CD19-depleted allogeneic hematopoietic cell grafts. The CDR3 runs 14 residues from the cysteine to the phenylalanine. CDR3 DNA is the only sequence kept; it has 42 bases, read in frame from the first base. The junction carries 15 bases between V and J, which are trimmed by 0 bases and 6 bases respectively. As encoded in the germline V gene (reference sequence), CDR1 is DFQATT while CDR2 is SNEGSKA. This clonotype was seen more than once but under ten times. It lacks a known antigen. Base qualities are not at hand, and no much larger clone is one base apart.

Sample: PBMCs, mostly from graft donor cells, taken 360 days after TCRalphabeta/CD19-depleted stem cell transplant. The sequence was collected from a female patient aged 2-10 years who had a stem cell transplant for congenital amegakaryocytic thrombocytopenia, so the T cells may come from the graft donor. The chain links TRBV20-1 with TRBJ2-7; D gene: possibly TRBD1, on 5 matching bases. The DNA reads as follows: TGCAGTGCTAGAGATGCAGGGATCTCGAGCGAGCAGTACTTC. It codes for CSARDAGISSEQYF.